These T cell receptor beta chains were read from a single sample in a study of T cells after yellow fever vaccination. TCRdb redid the calling of the 5' RACE reads with MiXCR, one entry per CDR3 protein. There are some 500,000 distinct CDR3 sequences in the sample; approximately 13% occur only once, and more than 13% lies in the top ten. Sample: PBMCs, taken on the day of the yellow fever booster vaccination. These receptors all come from a young man who received the YFV17D yellow fever vaccine. Both conserved end residues are part of each CDR3. The D gene is left open where the match is weak. Some rows have no size entry. The others give once, few or many, or a class for an expanded clone.

many	TRBJ2-1	NA	TRBV5-1	TGCGCCAGCAGCTTGGTGGGAACCTACAATGAGCAGTTCTTC	CASSLVGTYNEQFF
few	TRBJ1-1	NA	TRBV27	TGTGCCAGCAGTTTATTGTTCGGAGACCGAGGAGCTGAAGCTTTCTTT	CASSLLFGDRGAEAFF
few	TRBJ2-7	NA	TRBV7-2	TGTGCCAGCAGCCCCCCGGCCTCCTACGAGCAGTACTTC	CASSPPASYEQYF
few	TRBJ2-1	TRBD2	TRBV6-2/TRBV6-3	TGTGCCAGCAGTTACGACGTTAGCGGGGTGACCTACAATGAGCAGTTCTTC	CASSYDVSGVTYNEQFF
few	TRBJ2-2	TRBD1	TRBV29-1	TGCAGCGTTGAATTGGGCAGGGGGTTCGGCGGGGAGCTGTTTTTT	CSVELGRGFGGELFF
NA	TRBJ2-2	NA	TRBV5-8	TGTGCCAGCAGGGCCGGGGTGGACACCGGGGAGCTGTTTTTT	CASRAGVDTGELFF
few	TRBJ2-2	TRBD2	TRBV5-1	TGCGCCAGCGGTCCCGGGACTAGCGGGTCATTCACCGGGGAGCTGTTTTTT	CASGPGTSGSFTGELFF
NA	TRBJ1-2	NA	TRBV20-1	TGCAGTGCCACCTCGGACACCCGCAACTATGGCTACACCTTC	CSATSDTRNYGYTF
few	TRBJ2-4	NA	TRBV29-1	TGCAGCGTTGAAGACCCCGCTAAAAACATTCAGTACTTC	CSVEDPAKNIQYF
few	TRBJ2-1	NA	TRBV24-1	TGTGCCACCGGTCGGAATAATGAGCAGTTCTTC	CATGRNNEQFF
NA	TRBJ2-1	TRBD1	TRBV18	TGTGCCAGCTCACCGCCGGACAGGGGCTATGAGCAGTTCTTC	CASSPPDRGYEQFF
NA	TRBJ2-5	NA	TRBV5-4	TGTGCCAGCAGCTCCACAGCGGGTGATTTACAAGAGACCCAGTACTTC	CASSSTAGDLQETQYF
few	TRBJ2-3	NA	TRBV20-1	TGCAGTGCTACCGACCGGGACACCTCAGATACGCAGTATTTT	CSATDRDTSDTQYF
few	TRBJ2-1	TRBD1	TRBV18	TGTGCCAGCTCCGATGGGACAGGTAGCAATGAGCAGTTCTTC	CASSDGTGSNEQFF
NA	TRBJ2-5	NA	TRBV9	TGTGCCAGCACTAGAGATCAAGAGACCCAGTACTTC	CASTRDQETQYF
few	TRBJ1-1	NA	TRBV28	TGTGCCAGCGTCCAAGGTGGGAAGAACACTGAAGCTTTCTTT	CASVQGGKNTEAFF
NA	TRBJ2-1	TRBD1	TRBV14	TGTGCCAGCAGCCCTGCGGGACAGGGGGTCAATGAGCAGTTCTTC	CASSPAGQGVNEQFF
few	TRBJ2-2	NA	TRBV7-3	TGTGCCAGCAGCCCCCAGACGTCCACCGGGGAGCTGTTTTTT	CASSPQTSTGELFF
NA	TRBJ2-2	NA	TRBV7-7	TGTGCCAGCAGCCGAGGGGGGGCCGGGGAGCTGTTTTTT	CASSRGGAGELFF
few	TRBJ2-7	NA	TRBV3-1	TGTGCCAGCAGCCAAGGGGAGGAGTTTACCTCCTACGAGCAGTACTTC	CASSQGEEFTSYEQYF
NA	TRBJ2-3	NA	TRBV5-1	TGCGCCAGCAGCCCCGGTGACGGGCGGTCAACAGATACGCAGTATTTT	CASSPGDGRSTDTQYF
few	TRBJ2-7	NA	TRBV11-2	TGTGCCAGCAGCTTCGTGGGGCCAGGAGGGTACGAGCAGTACTTC	CASSFVGPGGYEQYF
NA	TRBJ2-5	NA	TRBV20-1	TGCAGTGCCCGGTTGCGTGGGAGTTCTCAAGAGACCCAGTACTTC	CSARLRGSSQETQYF
few	TRBJ2-7	NA	TRBV14	TGTGCCAGCAGCTACGGACTCTTCACCGAGCAGTACTTC	CASSYGLFTEQYF
few	TRBJ2-2	NA	TRBV9	TGTGCCAGCAGCGTCCAGGGATCGAACACCGGGGAGCTGTTTTTT	CASSVQGSNTGELFF
NA	TRBJ2-3	TRBD2	TRBV15	TGTGCCACCAGCAGAGAACTAGCGGGAGGGCAAGATACGCAGTATTTT	CATSRELAGGQDTQYF
few	TRBJ1-5	NA	TRBV20-1	TGCAGTGCCCAGGTGGCAGTTAGCAATCAGCCCCAGCATTTT	CSAQVAVSNQPQHF
few	TRBJ2-2	NA	TRBV4-3	TGCGCCAGCAGCCAAGTCCTTCCTCTGAGGACCGCCCGGGGCGGGGAGCTGTTTTTT	CASSQVLPLRTARGGELFF
few	TRBJ1-2	TRBD1	TRBV12-3/TRBV12-4	TGTGCCAGTGGGACAGCTCCTAACTATGGCTACACCTTC	CASGTAPNYGYTF
NA	TRBJ2-2	NA	TRBV3-1	TGTGCCAGCAGCCAACGGAGCGGGGAGCTGTTTTTT	CASSQRSGELFF
few	TRBJ2-2	NA	TRBV20-1	TGCAGTGCTAGAGCCGGGGACGGGGCGAACACCGGGGAGCTGTTTTTT	CSARAGDGANTGELFF
few	TRBJ2-1	NA	TRBV5-1	TGCGCCAGCAGCATCGGTACCTACAATGAGCAGTTCTTC	CASSIGTYNEQFF
NA	TRBJ1-3	TRBD1	TRBV7-2	TGTGCCAGCAGTCAGGGACAGGGCTCTGGAAACACCATATATTTT	CASSQGQGSGNTIYF
NA	TRBJ2-1	NA	TRBV5-1	TGCGCCAGCAGCAAACAGCCAGGTATTGACTACAATGAGCAGTTCTTC	CASSKQPGIDYNEQFF
few	TRBJ2-5	NA	TRBV11-2	TGTGCCAGCAGCTTTTCTCGAGGTCTCCAAGAGACCCAGTACTTC	CASSFSRGLQETQYF
few	TRBJ1-1	TRBD1	TRBV7-9	TGTGCCAGCAGCTTGTCGACAGGGCCTGAAGCTTTCTTT	CASSLSTGPEAFF
NA	TRBJ2-5	TRBD2	TRBV24-1	TGTGCCACCAGTCAGGGCGGGAGGGAGACCCAGTACTTC	CATSQGGRETQYF
few	TRBJ2-1	NA	TRBV12-3/TRBV12-4	TGTGCCAGCAGTTTCGGAGAGGGTAGGGGTGACCACTTCTTC	CASSFGEGRGDHFF
NA	TRBJ1-3	NA	TRBV20-1	TGCAGTGCACCGGACCTAGCTCATGGAAACACCATATATTTT	CSAPDLAHGNTIYF
few	TRBJ2-1	TRBD1	TRBV19	TGTGCCAGTAGGAGACAGGGGGCGCGGAATGAGCAGTTCTTC	CASRRQGARNEQFF
few	TRBJ2-7	TRBD1	TRBV5-1	TGCGCCAGCAGCCCTTTGGTGACAGGGCCCTACGAGCAGTACTTC	CASSPLVTGPYEQYF
few	TRBJ1-1	TRBD1	TRBV7-9	TGTGCCAGCAGCTTCACTAAACAGGGGGCGCAAGCTTTCTTT	CASSFTKQGAQAFF
NA	TRBJ2-1	TRBD2	TRBV9	TGTGCCAGCAGCGTAGGGGCCGGGACTAGCGGAAACCTTGAGCAGTTCTTC	CASSVGAGTSGNLEQFF
few	TRBJ1-1	NA	TRBV5-1	TGCGCCAGCAGCTTGCGGCCGGTTTACATGAACACTGAAGCTTTCTTT	CASSLRPVYMNTEAFF
few	TRBJ1-6	NA	TRBV3-1	TGTGCCAGCAGCCAAGAGAGCAGGACCAATTCACCCCTCCACTTT	CASSQESRTNSPLHF
few	TRBJ2-1	NA	TRBV14	TGTGCCAGCAGCCAAGGGGGACCGACCTACAATGAGCAGTTCTTC	CASSQGGPTYNEQFF
many	TRBJ2-7	TRBD2	TRBV5-1	TGTGCCAGCAGTTGGACTAGCGGAACCTACGAGCAGTACTTC	CASSWTSGTYEQYF
few	TRBJ1-2	NA	TRBV5-1	TGCGCCAGCAGCTTGGACCTTAGTACAGGGATCTATGGCTACACCTTC	CASSLDLSTGIYGYTF
few	TRBJ2-3	NA	TRBV7-2	TGTGCCAGCAGCTTAGACGGGTCTACTAGCACAGATACGCAGTATTTT	CASSLDGSTSTDTQYF
NA	TRBJ1-3	NA	TRBV7-9	TGTGCCAGCAGCCATTCAGCCTCTGGAAACACCATATATTTT	CASSHSASGNTIYF
NA	TRBJ2-3	NA	TRBV7-9	TGTGCCAGCAGCTTCGGTGAGGGACTCACAGATACGCAGTATTTT	CASSFGEGLTDTQYF
few	TRBJ2-2	TRBD1	TRBV29-1	TGCAGCGGGGGACAGGGGTACCCCGGGGAGCTGTTTTTT	CSGGQGYPGELFF
few	TRBJ2-1	NA	TRBV7-2	TGTGCCAGCAGCTTAGATCGAGCGCTATACAATGAGCAGTTCTTC	CASSLDRALYNEQFF
few	TRBJ2-7	NA	TRBV18	TGTGCCAGCTCACCATTAACAGGGCAGGAGCAGTACTTC	CASSPLTGQEQYF
many	TRBJ2-7	TRBD2	TRBV5-1	TGCGCCAGCAGCCCTGGACTAGCTCTTCCCGACGAGCAGTACTTC	CASSPGLALPDEQYF
NA	TRBJ2-2	NA	TRBV5-1	TGCGCCAGCAGCTCTGGACCAAGGGGGAACACCGGGGAGCTGTTTTTT	CASSSGPRGNTGELFF
NA	TRBJ2-3	NA	TRBV6-1	TGTGCCAGCACCCCCGGGGTAACGCAGTATTTT	CASTPGVTQYF
NA	TRBJ2-7	NA	TRBV9	TGTGCCAGCAGCGGGAGTGCGACGAGCTCCTACGAGCAGTACTTC	CASSGSATSSYEQYF
NA	TRBJ2-3	TRBD2	TRBV2	TGTGCCAACAAACCGGGACAGGGGCGACTAGCGGGAGTGACAGATACGCAGTATTTT	CANKPGQGRLAGVTDTQYF
NA	TRBJ2-7	NA	TRBV6-1	TGTGCCAGCACCATCTCTTTTCGCTACGAGCAGTACTTC	CASTISFRYEQYF